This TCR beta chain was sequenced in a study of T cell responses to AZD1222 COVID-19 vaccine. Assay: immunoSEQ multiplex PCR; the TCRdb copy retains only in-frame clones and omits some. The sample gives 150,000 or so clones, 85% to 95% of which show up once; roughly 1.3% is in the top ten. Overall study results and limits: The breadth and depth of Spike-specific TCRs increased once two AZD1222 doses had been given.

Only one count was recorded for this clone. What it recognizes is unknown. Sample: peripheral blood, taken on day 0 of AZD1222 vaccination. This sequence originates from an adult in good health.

CDR3 sequence reads: CSVEDKGSANYGYTF. The DNA of the CDR3 is TGCAGCGTTGAAGATAAGGGATCGGCTAACTATGGCTACACCTTC. The chain is built from TRBV29-1 and TRBJ1-2; D call uncertain. Germline V CDR1 and CDR2: SQVTM, ANQGSEA. The V end was cut by 0 bases, the J end by 0 bases, with 11 bases between. CDR3 size: 15 residues.